The present TCR beta chain was sequenced within a study of early T cells in non-severe SARS-CoV-2 infection (dated by TCRdb to about 2021). For the study in its entirety: Because TCR sequencing was done on bulk RNA from unsorted whole blood, the alpha and beta chains could not be paired.

Set within a cohort of healthcare workers in London, UK, this nested case-control study involved weekly PCR testing of nasopharyngeal swabs along with blood sampling. Healthcare workers were enrolled in the week of the UK lockdown, from 23 to 31 March 2020, and were followed every week for up to roughly 15 weeks. Results and caveats for the whole study, not just this receptor: VDJdb matching was skewed toward anti-spike CD8 responses and likely underestimated virus-specific expansions by missing private and CD4 specificities.

The protocol used for the library was 5' RACE. Sequencing instrument: NextSeq 500. Unique molecular identifiers were attached to individual cDNA molecules in the TCR library protocol so that sequencing error and PCR bias could be corrected. Sequencing covered both TCR alpha and beta chains, and within each sample the abundances of alpha and beta sequences were tightly co-correlated. In the authors' own workflow: Decombinator V4 was used to perform V gene, J gene and CDR3 annotation of TCR sequences. TCRs were defined as expanded if a significant change between any two time points was detected under a Poisson model with p below 0.0001. TCR abundances were normalised to the total number of TCRs sequenced per sample and were expressed as counts per million. MAIT TCRs were defined by TRAV1-2 paired with TRAJ12, TRAJ20 or TRAJ33, and iNKT TCRs by TRAV10 paired with TRAJ18. VDJdb, accessed 1 November 2021, was searched for CMV, EBV and SARS-CoV-2 annotated TCRs, excluding TCRs annotated for multiple antigens. TCRdb ran its own pipeline on the public reads, namely fastp trimming at Q25 and MiXCR clone calling, and kept in-frame beta chains. Rows matching on CDR3 protein sequence are summarized as one entry with the most common DNA and genes. None of the V and J calls come from the authors' own analysis; TCRdb made them. The sample table lists around 44,000 distinct CDR3 sequences, about 6% of them with a count of one. The top ten hold less than 25% of the sample.

This clonotype came up many times. Which antigen it targets is not known. No base quality values were provided; no much bigger clone lies one nucleotide off. From its cysteine to its phenylalanine, the CDR3 spans 16 amino acids. Solely the CDR3 DNA is kept, with 48 bases framed from the first base. Per the germline V gene (reference sequence), MNHEY is the CDR1 and SMNVEV is the CDR2. Trimming removed 5 bases from V and 5 bases from J; the gene matches leave 11 bases unexplained. This TCR came from an adult who was a healthcare worker with PCR-confirmed SARS-CoV-2 infection or an uninfected control (not recorded which). The chain was built from TRBV27 and TRBJ2-1; 8 bases in between match TRBD2. The sequencing here drew on whole blood, taken at baseline. This receptor carries the CDR3 CASSPGGGSRHNEQFF. The nucleotide sequence reads TGTGCCAGCAGTCCCGGGGGGGGTAGTAGGCACAATGAGCAGTTCTTC.